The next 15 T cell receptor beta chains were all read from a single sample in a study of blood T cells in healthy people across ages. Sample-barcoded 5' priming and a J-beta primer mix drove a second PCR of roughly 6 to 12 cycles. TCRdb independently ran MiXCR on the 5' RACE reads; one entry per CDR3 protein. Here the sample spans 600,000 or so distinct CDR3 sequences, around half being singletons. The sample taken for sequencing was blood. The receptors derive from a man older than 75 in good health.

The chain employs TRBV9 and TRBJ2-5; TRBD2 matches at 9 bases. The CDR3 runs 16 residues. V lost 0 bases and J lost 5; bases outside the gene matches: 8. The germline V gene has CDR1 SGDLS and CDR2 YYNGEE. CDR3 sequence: CASSVDLAGRRETQYF. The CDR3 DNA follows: TGTGCCAGCAGCGTAGACCTAGCGGGACGCCGGGAGACCCAGTACTTC.

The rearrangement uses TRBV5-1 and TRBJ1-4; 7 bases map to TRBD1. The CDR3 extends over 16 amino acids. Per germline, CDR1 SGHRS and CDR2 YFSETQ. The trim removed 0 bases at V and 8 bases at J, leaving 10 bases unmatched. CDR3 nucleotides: TGCGCCAGCAGCTTGGGGGTACAGGGGCGAGAGGAAAAACTGTTTTTT. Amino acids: CASSLGVQGREEKLFF.

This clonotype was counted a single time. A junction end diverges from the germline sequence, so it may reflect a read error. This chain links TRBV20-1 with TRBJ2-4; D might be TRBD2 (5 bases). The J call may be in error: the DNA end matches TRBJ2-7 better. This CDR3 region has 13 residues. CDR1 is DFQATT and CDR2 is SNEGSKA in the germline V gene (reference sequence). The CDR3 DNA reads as TGCGGTGCTAGTGGCCTAGCTGAGAACGAGCAGTACTTC. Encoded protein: CGASGLAENEQYF.

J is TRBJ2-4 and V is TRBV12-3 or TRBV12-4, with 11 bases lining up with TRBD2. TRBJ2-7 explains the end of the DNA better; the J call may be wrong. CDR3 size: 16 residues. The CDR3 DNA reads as TGTGCCAGCAGTCCCGCTCTAGCGGGGGGACGTCGCGAGCAGTACTTC. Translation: CASSPALAGGRREQYF.

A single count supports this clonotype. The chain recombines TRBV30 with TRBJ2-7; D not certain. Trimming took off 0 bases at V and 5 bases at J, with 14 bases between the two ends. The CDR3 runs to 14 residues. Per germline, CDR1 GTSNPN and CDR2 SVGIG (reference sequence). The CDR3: CAWSVLPFGDEQYF. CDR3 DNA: TGTGCCTGGAGTGTTCTACCCTTTGGCGACGAGCAGTACTTC.

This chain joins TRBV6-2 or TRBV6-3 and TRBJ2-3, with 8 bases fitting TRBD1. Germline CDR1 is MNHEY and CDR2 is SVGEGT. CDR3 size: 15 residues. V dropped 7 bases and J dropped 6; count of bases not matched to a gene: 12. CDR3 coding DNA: TGTGCCAGCAATCCTCCGACAGGGGATTGGGATACGCAGTATTTT. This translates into CASNPPTGDWDTQYF.

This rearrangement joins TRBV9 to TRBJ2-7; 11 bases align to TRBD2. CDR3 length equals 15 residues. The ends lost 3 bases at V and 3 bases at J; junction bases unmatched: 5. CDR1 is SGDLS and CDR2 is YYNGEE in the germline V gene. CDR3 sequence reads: CASSEGLAEVYEQYF. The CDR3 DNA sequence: TGTGCCAGCAGCGAGGGACTAGCGGAAGTCTACGAGCAGTACTTC.

The CDR3 region is CAISESKPGHSSEQYF. DNA of the CDR3: TGTGCCATCAGTGAGTCGAAGCCGGGGCATTCTTCGGAGCAGTACTTC. The chain uses TRBV10-3 and TRBJ2-7, with D possibly being TRBD1 or TRBD2 (5 bases each). The V end was cut by 0 bases, the J end by 7 bases, with 19 bases between. Germline CDR1 ENHRY, CDR2 SYGVKD. The CDR3 length is 16 residues.

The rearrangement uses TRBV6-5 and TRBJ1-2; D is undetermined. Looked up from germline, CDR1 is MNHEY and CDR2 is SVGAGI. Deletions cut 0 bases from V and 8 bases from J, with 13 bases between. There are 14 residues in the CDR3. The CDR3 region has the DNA TGTGCCAGCAGTTACTCGATGGGCAACGGGGGCTACACCTTC. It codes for CASSYSMGNGGYTF.

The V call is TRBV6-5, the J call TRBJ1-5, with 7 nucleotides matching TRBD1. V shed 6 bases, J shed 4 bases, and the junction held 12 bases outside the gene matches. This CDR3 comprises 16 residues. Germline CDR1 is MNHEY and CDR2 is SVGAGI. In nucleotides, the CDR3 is TGTGCCAGCAGCCGACTTACAGGGGCGGGTAATCAGCCCCAGCATTTT. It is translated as CASSRLTGAGNQPQHF.

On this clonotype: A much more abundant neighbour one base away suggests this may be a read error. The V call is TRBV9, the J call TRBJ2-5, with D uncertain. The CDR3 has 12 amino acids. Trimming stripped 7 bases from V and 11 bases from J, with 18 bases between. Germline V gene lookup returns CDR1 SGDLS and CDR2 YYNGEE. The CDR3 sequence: CASGRAHNEQYF. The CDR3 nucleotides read TGTGCCAGCGGTCGGGCACACAATGAGCAGTACTTC.

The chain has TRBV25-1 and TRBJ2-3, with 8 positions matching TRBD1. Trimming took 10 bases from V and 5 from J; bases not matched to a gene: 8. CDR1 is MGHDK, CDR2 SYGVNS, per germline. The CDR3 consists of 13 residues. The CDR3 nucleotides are TGTGCCAACGGAGGACAGGGCATAGATACGCAGTATTTT. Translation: CANGGQGIDTQYF.

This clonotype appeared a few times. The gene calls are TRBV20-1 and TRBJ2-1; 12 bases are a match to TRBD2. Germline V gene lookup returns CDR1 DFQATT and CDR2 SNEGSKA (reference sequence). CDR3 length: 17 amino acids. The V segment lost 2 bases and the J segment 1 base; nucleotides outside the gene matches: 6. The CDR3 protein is CSARRTSGIQSYNEQFF. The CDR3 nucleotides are TGCAGTGCTAGAAGGACTAGCGGGATTCAATCCTACAATGAGCAGTTCTTC.

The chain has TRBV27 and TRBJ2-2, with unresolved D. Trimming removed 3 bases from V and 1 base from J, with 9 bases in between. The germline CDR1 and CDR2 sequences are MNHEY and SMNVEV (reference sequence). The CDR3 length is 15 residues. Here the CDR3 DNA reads TGTGCCAGCAGTTTGGTAGGGCTGAACACCGGGGAGCTGTTTTTT. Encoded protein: CASSLVGLNTGELFF.

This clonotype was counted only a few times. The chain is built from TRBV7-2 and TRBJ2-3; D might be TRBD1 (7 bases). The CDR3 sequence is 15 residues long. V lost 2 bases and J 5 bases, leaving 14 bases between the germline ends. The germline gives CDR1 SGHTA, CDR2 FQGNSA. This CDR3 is CASSLIQGEVDTQYF. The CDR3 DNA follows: TGTGCCAGCAGCTTAATTCAGGGGGAGGTAGATACGCAGTATTTT.